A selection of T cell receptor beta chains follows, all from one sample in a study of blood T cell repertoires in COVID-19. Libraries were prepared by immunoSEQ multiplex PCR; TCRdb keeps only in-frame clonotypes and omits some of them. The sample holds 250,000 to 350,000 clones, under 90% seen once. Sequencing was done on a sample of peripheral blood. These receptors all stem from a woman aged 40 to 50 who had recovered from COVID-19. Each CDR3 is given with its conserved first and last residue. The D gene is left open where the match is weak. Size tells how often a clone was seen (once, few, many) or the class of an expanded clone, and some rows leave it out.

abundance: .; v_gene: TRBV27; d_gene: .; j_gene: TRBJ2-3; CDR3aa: CASAYRAPDTQYF; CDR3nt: TGTGCCAGCGCCTACAGGGCTCCAGATACGCAGTATTTT
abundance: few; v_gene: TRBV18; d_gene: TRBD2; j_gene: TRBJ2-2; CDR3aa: CASSPSGSHTGELFF; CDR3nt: TGTGCCAGCTCGCCTAGCGGGAGCCACACCGGGGAGCTGTTTTTT
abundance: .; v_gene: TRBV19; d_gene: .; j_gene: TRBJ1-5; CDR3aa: CASTKTGKGNQPQHF; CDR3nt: TGTGCCAGTACCAAAACAGGGAAGGGCAATCAGCCCCAGCATTTT
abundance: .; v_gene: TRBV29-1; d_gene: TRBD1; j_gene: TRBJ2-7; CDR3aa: CSAGTETYEQYF; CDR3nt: TGCAGCGCCGGGACAGAGACCTACGAGCAGTACTTC
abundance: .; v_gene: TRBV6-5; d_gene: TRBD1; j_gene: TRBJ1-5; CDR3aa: CASVGTANQPQHF; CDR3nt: TGTGCCAGCGTCGGGACAGCCAATCAGCCCCAGCATTTT
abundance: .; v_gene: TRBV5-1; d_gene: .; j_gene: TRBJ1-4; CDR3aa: CASSPLGGATNEKLFF; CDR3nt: TGCGCCAGCAGCCCCCTAGGAGGGGCAACTAATGAAAAACTGTTTTTT
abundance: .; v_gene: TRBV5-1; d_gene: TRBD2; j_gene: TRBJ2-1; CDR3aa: CASSLELAGSNNEQFF; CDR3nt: TGCGCCAGCAGCTTGGAACTAGCGGGATCCAACAATGAGCAGTTCTTC
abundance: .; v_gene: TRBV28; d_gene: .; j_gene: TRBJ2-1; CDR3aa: CASSLRGYEQFF; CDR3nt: TGTGCCAGCAGTCTAAGGGGGTATGAGCAGTTCTTC
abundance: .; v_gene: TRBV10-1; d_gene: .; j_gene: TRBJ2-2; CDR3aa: CASGQYSTGELFF; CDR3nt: TGCGCCAGTGGACAGTATAGCACCGGGGAGCTGTTTTTT
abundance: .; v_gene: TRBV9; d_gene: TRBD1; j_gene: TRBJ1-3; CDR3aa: CASSVGDRAWATIYF; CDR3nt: TGTGCCAGCAGCGTAGGGGACAGGGCCTGGGCCACCATATATTTT
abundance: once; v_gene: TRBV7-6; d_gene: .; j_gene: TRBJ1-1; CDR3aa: CASSLGSGMNTEAFF; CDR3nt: TGTGCCAGCAGCTTAGGGTCGGGAATGAACACTGAAGCTTTCTTT
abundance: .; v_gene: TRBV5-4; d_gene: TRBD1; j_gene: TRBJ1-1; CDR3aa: CASLKTGGATEAFF; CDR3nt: TGTGCCAGCCTCAAAACAGGGGGCGCAACTGAAGCTTTCTTT
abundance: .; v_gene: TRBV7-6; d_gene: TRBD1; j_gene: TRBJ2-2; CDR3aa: CASSLGQGSNTGELFF; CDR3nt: TGTGCCAGCAGCTTGGGACAGGGGTCGAACACCGGGGAGCTGTTTTTT
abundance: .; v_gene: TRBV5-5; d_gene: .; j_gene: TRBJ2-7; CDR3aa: CASSDSGSFAYEQYF; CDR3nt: TGTGCCAGCAGCGACTCAGGGTCTTTCGCATACGAGCAGTACTTC
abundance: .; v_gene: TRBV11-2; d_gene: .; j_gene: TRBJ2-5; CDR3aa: CASSPSETYQETQYF; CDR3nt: TGTGCCAGCAGCCCTAGCGAGACCTACCAAGAGACCCAGTACTTC
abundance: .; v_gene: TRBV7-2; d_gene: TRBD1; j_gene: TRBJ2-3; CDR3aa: CASSLAGQGADTQYF; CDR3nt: TGTGCCAGCAGCTTAGCGGGGCAGGGGGCAGATACGCAGTATTTT
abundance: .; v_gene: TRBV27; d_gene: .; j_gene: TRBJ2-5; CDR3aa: CASSPRTVQETQYF; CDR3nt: TGTGCCAGCAGTCCCCGGACTGTCCAAGAGACCCAGTACTTC
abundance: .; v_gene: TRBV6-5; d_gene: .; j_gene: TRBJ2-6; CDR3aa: CASSNRAVGANVLTF; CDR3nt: TGTGCCAGCAGCAACAGGGCAGTCGGGGCCAACGTCCTGACTTTC
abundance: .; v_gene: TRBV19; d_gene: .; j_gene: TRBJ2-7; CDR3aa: CASSGDSGNPSYEQYF; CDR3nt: TGTGCCTCGTCGGGAGATAGCGGAAACCCCTCCTACGAGCAGTACTTC
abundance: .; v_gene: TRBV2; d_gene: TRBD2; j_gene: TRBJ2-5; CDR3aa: CASSDPGLATQETQYF; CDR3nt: TGTGCCAGCAGTGACCCGGGACTAGCGACCCAAGAGACCCAGTACTTC
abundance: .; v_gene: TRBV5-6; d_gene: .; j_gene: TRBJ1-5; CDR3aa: CASSLFGGNQPQHF; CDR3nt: TGTGCCAGCAGCTTATTTGGGGGGAATCAGCCCCAGCATTTT
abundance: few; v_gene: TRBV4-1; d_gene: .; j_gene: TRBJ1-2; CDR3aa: CASSQVAGVGIYTF; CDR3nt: TGCGCCAGCAGCCAAGTCGCAGGGGTTGGCATCTACACCTTC
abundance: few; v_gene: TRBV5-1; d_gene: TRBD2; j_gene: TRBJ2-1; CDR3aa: CASSLLAGGNYNEQFF; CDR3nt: TGCGCCAGCAGCTTGTTGGCGGGAGGTAACTACAATGAGCAGTTCTTC
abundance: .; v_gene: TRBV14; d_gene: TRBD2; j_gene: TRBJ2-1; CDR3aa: CARSNGRDCNEQFF; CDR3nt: TGTGCCAGATCGAACGGGAGGGACTGCAATGAGCAGTTCTTC
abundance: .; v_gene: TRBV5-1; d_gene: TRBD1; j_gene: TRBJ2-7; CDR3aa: CASSSGTGDYEQYF; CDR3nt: TGCGCCAGCAGCTCTGGGACAGGGGATTACGAGCAGTACTTC
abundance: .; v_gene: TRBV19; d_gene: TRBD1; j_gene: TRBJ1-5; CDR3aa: CASSYPVTGRGNQPQHF; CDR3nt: TGTGCCAGTAGTTACCCCGTGACAGGGCGAGGCAATCAGCCCCAGCATTTT
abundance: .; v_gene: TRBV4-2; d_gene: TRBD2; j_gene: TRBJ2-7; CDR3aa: CASSQVGTRLTGGLGEQYF; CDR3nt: TGTGCCAGCAGCCAAGTTGGGACGCGTCTAACGGGGGGTCTTGGTGAGCAGTACTTC
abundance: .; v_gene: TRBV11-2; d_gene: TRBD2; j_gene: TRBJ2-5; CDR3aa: CASSLAPSGKKETQYF; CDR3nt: TGTGCCAGCAGCTTAGCGCCTAGCGGGAAAAAGGAGACCCAGTACTTC
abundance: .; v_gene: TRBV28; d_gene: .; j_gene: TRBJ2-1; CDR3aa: CASSSPLRYEQFF; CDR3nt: TGTGCCAGCAGTTCCCCATTGCGATATGAGCAGTTCTTC
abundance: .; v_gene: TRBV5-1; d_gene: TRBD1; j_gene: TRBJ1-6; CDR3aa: CASSLATGLKNSPLHF; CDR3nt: TGCGCCAGCAGCTTGGCGACAGGGTTAAAGAATTCACCCCTCCACTTT
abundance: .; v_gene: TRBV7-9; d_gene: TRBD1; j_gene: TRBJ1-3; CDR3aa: CASSSFGTDLLSGNTIYF; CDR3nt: TGTGCCAGCAGCTCCTTCGGGACAGATCTTCTTTCTGGAAACACCATATATTTT
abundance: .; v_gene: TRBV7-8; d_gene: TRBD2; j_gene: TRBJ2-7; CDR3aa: CASSKSGSYEQYF; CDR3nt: TGTGCCAGCAGCAAAAGCGGGAGCTACGAGCAGTACTTC
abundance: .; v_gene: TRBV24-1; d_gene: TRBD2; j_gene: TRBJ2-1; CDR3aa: CATSEPGLAGSTTHYNEQFF; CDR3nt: TGTGCCACCAGTGAACCGGGACTAGCGGGTTCAACTACTCACTACAATGAGCAGTTCTTC
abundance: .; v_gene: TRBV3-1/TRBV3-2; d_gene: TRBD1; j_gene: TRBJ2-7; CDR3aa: CASSPTAGTGPYEQYF; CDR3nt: TGTGCCAGCAGCCCGACAGCCGGGACAGGTCCCTACGAGCAGTACTTC
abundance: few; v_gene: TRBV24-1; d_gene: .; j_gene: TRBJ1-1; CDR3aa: CATSFPGITNTEAFF; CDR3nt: TGTGCCACCAGCTTTCCCGGGATTACCAACACTGAAGCTTTCTTT
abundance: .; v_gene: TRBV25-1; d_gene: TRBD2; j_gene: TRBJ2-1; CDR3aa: CASSDGTSGRQQFF; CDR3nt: TGTGCCAGCAGTGATGGGACTAGCGGGAGGCAGCAGTTCTTC
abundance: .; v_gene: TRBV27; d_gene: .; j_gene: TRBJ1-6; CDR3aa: CASRSYNSPLHF; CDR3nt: TGTGCCAGCCGCTCCTATAATTCACCCCTCCACTTT
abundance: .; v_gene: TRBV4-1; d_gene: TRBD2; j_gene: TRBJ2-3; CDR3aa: CASSPERERGTDTQYF; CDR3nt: TGCGCCAGCAGCCCCGAGCGGGAGAGGGGCACAGATACGCAGTATTTT
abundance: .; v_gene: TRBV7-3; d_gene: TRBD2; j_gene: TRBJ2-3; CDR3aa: CASSLMGLGVADTQYF; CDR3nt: TGTGCCAGCAGCTTAATGGGACTAGGTGTGGCAGATACGCAGTATTTT
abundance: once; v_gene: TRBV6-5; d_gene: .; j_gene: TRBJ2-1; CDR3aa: CASSYQGSDEQFF; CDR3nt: TGTGCCAGCAGTTACCAGGGATCGGATGAGCAGTTCTTC
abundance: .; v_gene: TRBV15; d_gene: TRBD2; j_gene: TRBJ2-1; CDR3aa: CATSSASGIPSSYNEQFF; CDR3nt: TGTGCCACCAGCAGTGCTAGCGGGATCCCGAGCTCCTACAATGAGCAGTTCTTC
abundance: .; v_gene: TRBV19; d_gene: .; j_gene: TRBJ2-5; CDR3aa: CASSMWGTETQYF; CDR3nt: TGTGCCAGTAGTATGTGGGGCACAGAGACCCAGTACTTC
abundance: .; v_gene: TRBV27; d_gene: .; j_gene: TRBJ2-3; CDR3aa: CASSPPNTDTQYF; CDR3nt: TGTGCCAGCAGTCCCCCAAACACAGATACGCAGTATTTT
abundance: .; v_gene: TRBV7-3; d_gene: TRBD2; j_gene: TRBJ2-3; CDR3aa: CASSLSLAGSLTDTQYF; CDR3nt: TGTGCCAGCAGCTTAAGTCTAGCGGGAAGTCTCACAGATACGCAGTATTTT
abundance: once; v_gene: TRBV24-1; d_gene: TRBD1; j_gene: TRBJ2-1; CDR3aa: CATSDDRGYEQFF; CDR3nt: TGTGCCACCAGTGATGACAGGGGGTATGAGCAGTTCTTC
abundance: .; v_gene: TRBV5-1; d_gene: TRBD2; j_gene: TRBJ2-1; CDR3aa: CASATSGSSYNEQFF; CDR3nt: TGCGCCAGCGCGACTAGCGGGAGCTCCTACAATGAGCAGTTCTTC
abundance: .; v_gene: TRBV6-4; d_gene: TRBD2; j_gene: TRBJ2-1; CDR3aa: CASSVAGGPVNEQFF; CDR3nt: TGTGCCAGCAGTGTGGCGGGAGGGCCGGTTAATGAGCAGTTCTTC
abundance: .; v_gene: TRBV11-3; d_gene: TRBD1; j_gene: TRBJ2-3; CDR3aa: CASSLGQGDTDTQYF; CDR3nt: TGTGCCAGCAGCTTAGGGCAGGGGGACACAGATACGCAGTATTTT
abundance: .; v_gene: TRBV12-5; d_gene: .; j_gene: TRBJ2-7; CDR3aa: CASGLGQGSYEQYF; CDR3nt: TGTGCTAGTGGTTTGGGTCAGGGCTCCTACGAGCAGTACTTC
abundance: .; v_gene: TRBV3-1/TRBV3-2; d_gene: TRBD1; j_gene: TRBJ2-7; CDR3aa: CASSQGRQGREQYF; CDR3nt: TGTGCCAGCAGCCAAGGTCGACAGGGGAGGGAGCAGTACTTC
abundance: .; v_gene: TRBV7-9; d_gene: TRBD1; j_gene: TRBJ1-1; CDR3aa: CASSAQGDSTEAFF; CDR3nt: TGTGCCAGCAGCGCGCAGGGGGACAGCACTGAAGCTTTCTTT